Below are 18 T cell receptor beta chains sequenced from a single sample in a study of CD8 T cells in Susac syndrome. An amount of RNA that ranged from roughly 0.45 to 1 ug was reverse transcribed with random hexamers. TCRdb recomputed calls from the immunoSEQ multiplex PCR reads with MiXCR, one row per CDR3 protein. The sample includes 150,000 to 200,000 distinct CDR3 sequences, 85% to 95% of them seen just once. Sequences were obtained from CD4+ T cells from PBMCs. These receptors were taken from a human donor in good health.

V usage is TRBV12-3 or TRBV12-4 and J usage is TRBJ1-4; D remains ambiguous. This CDR3 is built from 13 residues. Trimming took 3 bases from V and 7 from J, leaving 9 bases between them. CDR3 sequence (DNA): TGTGCCAGCAGTTTTCGAGCGGGTGAAAAACTGTTTTTT. It codes for CASSFRAGEKLFF.

The J gene is TRBJ2-3, the V gene TRBV3-1; D is ambiguous. The germline CDR1 and CDR2 sequences are LGHDT and YNNKEL (reference sequence). V dropped 0 bases and J dropped 10 bases, with 11 bases sitting between them. This CDR3 is built from 13 residues. CDR3 protein: CASSQDRLNAQYF. CDR3 coding DNA: TGTGCCAGCAGCCAAGACAGGTTAAATGCGCAGTATTTT.

The chain links TRBV7-2 to TRBJ2-2; no firm D call. The length of the CDR3 is 13 residues. The V end lost 4 bases, the J end lost 0 bases, and 3 bases lay between the germline ends. CDR1 and CDR2 from the germline V gene are SGHTA and FQGNSA. CDR3: CASSSANTGELFF. Here the CDR3 DNA reads TGTGCCAGCAGCTCCGCGAACACCGGGGAGCTGTTTTTT.

This rearrangement joins TRBV4-2 to TRBJ1-5; weak D call: TRBD1 (6 bases). The germline CDR1 and CDR2 sequences are LGHNA and YNFKEQ. V shed 0 bases and J shed 7 bases, with 16 bases lying between them. This CDR3 has 16 residues. In nucleotides, the CDR3 is TGTGCCAGCAGCCAAGACACAGGGTTGGAGTACCAGCCCCAGCATTTT. Residues: CASSQDTGLEYQPQHF.

This clonotype was detected only once. V gene TRBV4-1 combines with J gene TRBJ2-7, with a weak D call TRBD1 (6 bases). The CDR3 length is 17 residues. Germline loops: CDR1 MGHRA, CDR2 YSYEKL. Trimming cost V 2 bases and J 2 bases, with 19 bases left between them. Here the CDR3 DNA reads TGCGCCAGCAGCCAACGACTTCCGGGACAATCGACCTACGAGCAGTACTTC. This sequence encodes CASSQRLPGQSTYEQYF.

The chain uses TRBV4-1 and TRBJ2-3; 9 bases are a match to TRBD2. CDR1 and CDR2 (germline): MGHRA, YSYEKL. The ends lost 0 bases at V and 3 bases at J; junction bases unmatched: 7. CDR3 length: 17 amino acids. CDR3 loop: CASSQDGAGGGTDTQYF. The CDR3 region has the DNA TGCGCCAGCAGCCAAGACGGAGCGGGGGGCGGTACAGATACGCAGTATTTT.

The CDR3: CASSLARVRQRQFF. DNA of the CDR3: TGTGCCAGCAGTTTAGCGAGAGTGCGCCAAAGGCAGTTCTTC. The chain has TRBV12-3 or TRBV12-4 and TRBJ2-1; D gene ambiguous. Trimming stripped 0 bases from V and 12 bases from J, with 15 bases between. CDR3 size: 14 residues.

This chain uses TRBV2 with TRBJ2-7; D is possibly TRBD1 or TRBD2 (5 bases each). The V and J ends lost 4 bases and 4 bases respectively, with 8 bases between them. Germline V gene lookup returns CDR1 SNHLY and CDR2 FYNNEI. The CDR3 covers 12 residues. The chain's CDR3 is CASSGEGYEQYF. The CDR3 nucleotides are TGTGCCAGCAGTGGTGAGGGGTACGAGCAGTACTTC.

V and J are TRBV30 and TRBJ2-1, with 10 bases lining up with TRBD2. The CDR3 has 15 amino acids. CDR1 is GTSNPN and CDR2 is SVGIG in the germline V gene (reference sequence). After removal of 5 bases from V and 8 bases from J, the junction contained 12 bases not matched to a gene. Written as DNA, the CDR3 is TGTGCCTGGGCCAGCGGGGGGGCCTTGAGTGATGAGCAGTTCTTC. Amino acid sequence: CAWASGGALSDEQFF.

The J gene is TRBJ1-1, the V gene TRBV7-9; TRBD1 matches at 9 bases. Germline assignment: CDR1 SEHNR and CDR2 FQNEAQ (reference sequence). This CDR3 contains 14 residues. The trim removed 5 bases at V and 7 bases at J, leaving 8 bases unmatched. Here the CDR3 DNA reads TGTGCCAGCAGCCGGGACAGGGCGTTCGGTGAAGCTTTCTTT. Translation gives CASSRDRAFGEAFF.

The J gene is TRBJ2-2, the V gene TRBV2; no firm D call. CDR3 size: 13 residues. The germline gives CDR1 SNHLY, CDR2 FYNNEI. Trimming stripped 5 bases from V and 6 bases from J, with 10 bases between. This chain's CDR3 is CASSFRVAGELFF. CDR3 DNA sequence: TGTGCCAGCAGTTTTAGGGTGGCCGGGGAGCTGTTTTTT.

V usage is TRBV2 and J usage is TRBJ2-2; D gene uncertain. The CDR3 is 12 residues long. Germline CDR1 reads SNHLY; CDR2 reads FYNNEI. Trimming shortened V by 1 base and J by 8 bases, and 5 bases separated the two germline ends. As DNA, the CDR3 is TGTGCCAGCAGTGAAGTAGGGGGGGAGCTGTTTTTT. It specifies CASSEVGGELFF.

V is TRBV9 and J is TRBJ1-2, with 7 bases that match TRBD1. CDR3 length equals 13 residues. The V and J ends lost 3 bases and 4 bases, in that order; junction bases with no gene match: 3. The germline CDR1 and CDR2 sequences are SGDLS and YYNGEE. CDR3 in DNA: TGTGCCAGCAGCGAGACAGGGAGCTATGGCTACACCTTC. The encoded protein is CASSETGSYGYTF.

The rearrangement joins TRBV5-1 to TRBJ1-1; 9 nucleotides match TRBD1. This CDR3 is built from 16 residues. Per the germline V gene, CDR1 is SGHRS and CDR2 is YFSETQ. Trimming at V came to 0 bases and at J to 7 bases, leaving 10 bases not matched to a gene. The CDR3 here is CASSLEPTTGGLEAFF. The CDR3 bases are TGCGCCAGCAGCTTGGAGCCCACGACAGGGGGACTTGAAGCTTTCTTT.

V gene TRBV3-1 combines with J gene TRBJ2-5; D is uncertain. Germline V gene lookup returns CDR1 LGHDT and CDR2 YNNKEL (reference sequence). The V end lost 5 bases, the J end lost 0 bases, and 7 bases lay between the germline ends. The CDR3 sequence is 13 residues long. The CDR3, as DNA: TGTGCCAGCAGCTACTCCGACCAAGAGACCCAGTACTTC. This encodes CASSYSDQETQYF.

This chain connects TRBV18 to TRBJ2-5; D not certain. The CDR3 contains 14 residues. Germline V gene sequence: CDR1 KGHSH, CDR2 LQKENI. Trimming cost V 2 bases and J 4 bases, with 11 bases left between them. The CDR3 DNA reads as TGTGCCAGCTCACCATCGAGGCAGGCAGAGACCCAGTACTTC. Protein product: CASSPSRQAETQYF.

For the CDR3, the DNA is TGTGCCAGCAGTGCGGGGGGCTACGAGCAGTACTTC. Amino acids: CASSAGGYEQYF. The rearrangement links TRBV2 to TRBJ2-7; 7 positions match TRBD2. CDR3 length: 12 residues. Germline V CDR1 and CDR2: SNHLY, FYNNEI. With 4 bases clipped from V and 3 bases from J, the junction kept 0 bases outside the gene matches.

The chain is built from TRBV20-1 and TRBJ1-1; D possibly corresponds to TRBD1 (5 bases). CDR1 is DFQATT, CDR2 SNEGSKA, per germline (reference sequence). The CDR3 covers 11 residues. V lost 0 bases and J 8 bases, leaving 7 bases between the germline ends. CDR3 bases: TGCAGTGCTAGAGATCGGACAGAAGCTTTCTTT. Amino acids: CSARDRTEAFF.